The clone carrying this TCR beta chain appeared many times. Its target is unknown. The CDR3 runs to 12 residues. Germline V lookup: CDR1 LGHDT, CDR2 YNNKEL (reference sequence). With 3 bases removed from V and 5 bases from J, the gap between germline ends came to 7 bases. The data were taken from a study of regulatory T cells in long-lasting Graves disease. Findings of the study overall: TRBV28, TRBJ1-2 and TRBJ2-5 were segments that persistent disease favored. Lower TCR diversity was seen in persistent Graves' patients than in newly diagnosed ones.

Specified time point: persistent/refractory GD, antithyroid drugs over 5 years with positive TRAb. There was RNA extracted from PBMCs, and the TCR library was made from it. Library construction for TCR beta used iRepertoire HTBI primers and Arm-PCR of CDR3 regions. In the original analysis: Taken together, the samples had 55 to 65 TRBV and approximately 13 TRBJ segments identified. TCRdb recomputed calls from the multiplex PCR reads with MiXCR, one row per CDR3 protein. Here the V and J calls rest on TCRdb's processing, not on the authors' analysis. Here the sample spans 350,000 to 500,000 distinct CDR3 sequences, about 21% being singletons.

This chain connects TRBV3-1 to TRBJ2-5; D gene unclear. The sequence was collected from a female donor with Graves disease. The material was peripheral blood mononuclear cells (PBMCs), obtained when the disease was refractory, from a patient treated with antithyroid drugs. CDR3 protein: CASSHGVETQYF. The CDR3 DNA is TGTGCCAGCAGCCACGGTGTGGAGACCCAGTACTTC.